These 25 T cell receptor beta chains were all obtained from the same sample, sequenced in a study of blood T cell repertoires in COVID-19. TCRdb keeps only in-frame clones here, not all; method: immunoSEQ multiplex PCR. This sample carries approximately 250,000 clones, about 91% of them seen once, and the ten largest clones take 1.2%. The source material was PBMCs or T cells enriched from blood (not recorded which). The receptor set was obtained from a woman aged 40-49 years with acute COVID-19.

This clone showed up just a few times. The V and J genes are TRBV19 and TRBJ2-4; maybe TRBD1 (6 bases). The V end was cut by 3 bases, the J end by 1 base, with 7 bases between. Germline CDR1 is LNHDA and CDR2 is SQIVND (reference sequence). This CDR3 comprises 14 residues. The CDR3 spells CASSITGAKNIQYF. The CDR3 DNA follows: TGTGCCAGTAGTATCACAGGGGCCAAAAACATTCAGTACTTC. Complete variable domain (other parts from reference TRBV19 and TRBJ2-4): DGGITQSPKYLFRKEGQNVTLSCEQNLNHDAMYWYRQDPGQGLRLIYYSQIVNDFQKGDIAEGYSVSREKKESFPLTVTSAQKNPTAFYLCASSITGAKNIQYFGAGTRLSVL.

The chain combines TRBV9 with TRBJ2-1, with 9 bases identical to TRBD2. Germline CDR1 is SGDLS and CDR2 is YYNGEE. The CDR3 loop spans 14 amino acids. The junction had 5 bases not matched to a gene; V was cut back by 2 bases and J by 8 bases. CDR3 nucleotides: TGTGCCAGCAGCGTTTCCGGGACTAGCTATGAGCAGTTCTTC. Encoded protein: CASSVSGTSYEQFF.

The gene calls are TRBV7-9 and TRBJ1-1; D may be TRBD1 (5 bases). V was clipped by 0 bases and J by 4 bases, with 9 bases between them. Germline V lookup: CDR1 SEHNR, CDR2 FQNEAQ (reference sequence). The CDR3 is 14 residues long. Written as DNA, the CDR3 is TGTGCCAGCAGCTTAGCGGGCGGGGGCACTGAAGCTTTCTTT. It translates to CASSLAGGGTEAFF.

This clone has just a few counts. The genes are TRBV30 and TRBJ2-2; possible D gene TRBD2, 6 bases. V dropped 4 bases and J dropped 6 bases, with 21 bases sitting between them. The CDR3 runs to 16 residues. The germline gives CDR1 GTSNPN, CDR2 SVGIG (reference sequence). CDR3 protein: CAWKFLRRDGAGELFF. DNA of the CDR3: TGTGCCTGGAAGTTCCTTCGGAGGGACGGAGCCGGGGAGCTGTTTTTT. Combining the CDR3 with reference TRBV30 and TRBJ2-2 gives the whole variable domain SQTIHQWPATLVQPVGSPLSLECTVEGTSNPNLYWYRQAAGRGLQLLFYSVGIGQISSEVPQNLSASRPQDRQFILSSKKLLLSDSGFYLCAWKFLRRDGAGELFFGEGSRLTVL.

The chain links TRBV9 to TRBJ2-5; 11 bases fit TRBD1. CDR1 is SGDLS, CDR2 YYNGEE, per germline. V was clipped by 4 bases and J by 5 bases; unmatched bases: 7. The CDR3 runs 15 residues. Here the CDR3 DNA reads TGTGCCAGCAGCATCGGGACAGGGGGACGGGAGACCCAGTACTTC. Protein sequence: CASSIGTGGRETQYF.

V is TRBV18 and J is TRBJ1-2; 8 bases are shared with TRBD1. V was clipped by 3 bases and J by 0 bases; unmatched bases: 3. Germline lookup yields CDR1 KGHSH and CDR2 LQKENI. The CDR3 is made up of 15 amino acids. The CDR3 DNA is TGTGCCAGCTCACCCCGGACAGGGACTAACTATGGCTACACCTTC. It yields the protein CASSPRTGTNYGYTF. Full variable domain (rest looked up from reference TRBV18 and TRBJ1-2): NAGVMQNPRHLVRRRGQEARLRCSPMKGHSHVYWYRQLPEEGLKFMVYLQKENIIDESGMPKERFSAEFPKEGPSILRIQQVVRGDSAAYFCASSPRTGTNYGYTFGSGTRLTVV.

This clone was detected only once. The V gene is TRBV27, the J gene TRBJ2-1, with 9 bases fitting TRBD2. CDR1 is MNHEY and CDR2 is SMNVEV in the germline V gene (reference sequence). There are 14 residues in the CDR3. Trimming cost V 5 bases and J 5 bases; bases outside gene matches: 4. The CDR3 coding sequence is TGTGCCAGCAGTGCTAGCGGGGACCACAATGAGCAGTTCTTC. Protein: CASSASGDHNEQFF.

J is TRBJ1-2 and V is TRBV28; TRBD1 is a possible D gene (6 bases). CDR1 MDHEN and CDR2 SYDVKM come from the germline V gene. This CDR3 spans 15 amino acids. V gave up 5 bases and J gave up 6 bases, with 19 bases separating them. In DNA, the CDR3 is TGTGCCAGCAGTGACCATACAGGGTGGGCACATGGCTACACCTTC. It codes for CASSDHTGWAHGYTF.

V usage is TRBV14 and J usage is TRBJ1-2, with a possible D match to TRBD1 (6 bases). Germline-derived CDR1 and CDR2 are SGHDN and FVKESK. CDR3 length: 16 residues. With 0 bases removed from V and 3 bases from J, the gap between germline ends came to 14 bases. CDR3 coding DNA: TGTGCCAGCAGCCAAGATCTTCGGGGGGGCTACTATGGCTACACCTTC. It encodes CASSQDLRGGYYGYTF.

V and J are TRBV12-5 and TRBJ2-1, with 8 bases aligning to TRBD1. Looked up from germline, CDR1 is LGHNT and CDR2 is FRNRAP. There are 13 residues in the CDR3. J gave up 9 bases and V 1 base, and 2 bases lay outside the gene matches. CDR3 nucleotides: TGTGCTAGTGGTTTGGGACAGGGGAGTGAGCAGTTCTTC. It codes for CASGLGQGSEQFF.

CDR3 region: CASSIRGSNQPQHF. In DNA form, the CDR3 reads TGTGCCAGTAGTATACGGGGAAGCAATCAGCCCCAGCATTTT. The chain carries TRBV19 and TRBJ1-5, with D uncertain. The germline CDR1 and CDR2 sequences are LNHDA and SQIVND (reference sequence). CDR3 length: 14 residues. Trimming left V 2 bases short and J 1 base short, with 6 bases between.

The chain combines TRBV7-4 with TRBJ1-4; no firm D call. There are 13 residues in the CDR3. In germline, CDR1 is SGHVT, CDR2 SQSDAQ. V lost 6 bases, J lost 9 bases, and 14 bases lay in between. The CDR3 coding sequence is TGTGCCAGCAGTTACCAACTCCCGCAAAAACTGTTTTTT. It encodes CASSYQLPQKLFF.

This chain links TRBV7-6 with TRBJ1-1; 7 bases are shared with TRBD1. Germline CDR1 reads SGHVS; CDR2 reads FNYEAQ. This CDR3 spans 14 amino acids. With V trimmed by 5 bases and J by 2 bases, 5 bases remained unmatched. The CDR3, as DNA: TGTGCCAGCAGCAAAGACAGGGTAAACACTGAAGCTTTCTTT. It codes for CASSKDRVNTEAFF.

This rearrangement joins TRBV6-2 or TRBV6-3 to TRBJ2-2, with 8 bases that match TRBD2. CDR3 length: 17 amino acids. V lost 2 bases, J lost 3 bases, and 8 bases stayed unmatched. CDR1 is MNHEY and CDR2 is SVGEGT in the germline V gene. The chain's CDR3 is CASSYDIWREDTGELFF. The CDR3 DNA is TGTGCCAGCAGTTACGACATTTGGCGGGAGGACACCGGGGAGCTGTTTTTT.

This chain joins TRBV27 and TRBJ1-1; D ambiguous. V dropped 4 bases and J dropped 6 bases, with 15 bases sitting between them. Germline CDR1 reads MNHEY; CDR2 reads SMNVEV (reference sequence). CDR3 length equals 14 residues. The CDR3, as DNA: TGTGCCAGCAGTTCGTCCAGGAGGGCATCTGAAGCTTTCTTT. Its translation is CASSSSRRASEAFF.

CDR3 residues: CASSLIWGRAYEQYF. The CDR3 nucleotides read TGCGCCAGCAGCTTGATTTGGGGGAGGGCCTACGAGCAGTACTTC. V and J are TRBV5-1 and TRBJ2-7, with 7 bases matching TRBD2. CDR1 and CDR2 (germline): SGHRS, YFSETQ. V lost 1 base, J lost 2 bases, and 6 bases stayed unmatched. The CDR3 consists of 15 residues.

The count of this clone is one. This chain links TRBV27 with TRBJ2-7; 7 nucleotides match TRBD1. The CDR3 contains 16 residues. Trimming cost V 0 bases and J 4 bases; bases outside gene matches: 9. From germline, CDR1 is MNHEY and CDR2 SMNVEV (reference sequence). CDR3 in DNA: TGTGCCAGCAGTTTATCAGTGGGACAGAAGCTTTACGAGCAGTACTTC. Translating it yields CASSLSVGQKLYEQYF.

The CDR3 loop reads CSASSGRGIGEQFF. The CDR3 DNA is TGCAGTGCTAGTTCCGGGAGAGGGATCGGTGAGCAGTTCTTC. The chain recombines TRBV20-1 with TRBJ2-1; TRBD2 is a possible D gene (6 bases). Between the trimmed V and J ends, which lost 3 bases and 9 bases, there was a span of 18 bases. This CDR3 spans 14 amino acids. Germline V lookup: CDR1 DFQATT, CDR2 SNEGSKA (reference sequence).

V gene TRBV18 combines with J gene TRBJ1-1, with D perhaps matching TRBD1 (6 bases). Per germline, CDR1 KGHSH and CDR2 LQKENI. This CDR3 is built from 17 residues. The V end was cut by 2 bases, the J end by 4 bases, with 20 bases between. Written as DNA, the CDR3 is TGTGCCAGCTCACCAAAGGGCAGGGGCGGATTTAGCACTGAAGCTTTCTTT. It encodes CASSPKGRGGFSTEAFF.

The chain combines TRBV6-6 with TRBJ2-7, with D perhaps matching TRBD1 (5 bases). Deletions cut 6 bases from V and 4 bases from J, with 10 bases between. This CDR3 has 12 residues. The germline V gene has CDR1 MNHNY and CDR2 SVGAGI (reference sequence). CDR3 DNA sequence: TGTGCCAGCAGAGGAAGGACATACGAGCAGTACGTC. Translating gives CASRGRTYEQYV.

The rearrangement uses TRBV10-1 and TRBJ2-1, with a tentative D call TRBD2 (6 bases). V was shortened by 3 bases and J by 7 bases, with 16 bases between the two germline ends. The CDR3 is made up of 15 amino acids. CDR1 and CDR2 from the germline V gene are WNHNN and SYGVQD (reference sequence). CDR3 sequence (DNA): TGCGCCAGCAGTGAACCCGGGACTGGGGGGAATGAGCAGTTCTTC. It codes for CASSEPGTGGNEQFF.

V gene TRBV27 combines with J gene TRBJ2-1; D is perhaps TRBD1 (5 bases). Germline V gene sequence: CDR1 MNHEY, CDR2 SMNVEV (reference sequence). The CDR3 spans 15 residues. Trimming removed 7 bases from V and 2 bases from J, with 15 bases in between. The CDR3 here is CASKRPGAAYNEQFF. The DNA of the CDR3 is TGTGCCAGCAAACGCCCTGGGGCGGCCTACAATGAGCAGTTCTTC.

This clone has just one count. The CDR3 bases are TGCAGCGTTGAGCAGGGGTTACCCAACTATGGCTACACCTTC. Amino acids: CSVEQGLPNYGYTF. The V gene is TRBV29-1, the J gene TRBJ1-2; D is possibly TRBD1 (6 bases). The CDR3 is made up of 14 amino acids. CDR1 SQVTM and CDR2 ANQGSEA come from the germline V gene. The V gene lost 3 bases and the J gene lost 2 bases, with 13 bases spanning the gap. Using reference TRBV29-1 and TRBJ1-2 for the parts outside the CDR3, the full variable domain is SAVISQKPSRDICQRGTSLTIQCQVDSQVTMMFWYRQQPGQSLTLIATANQGSEATYESGFVIDKFPISRPNLTFSTLTVSNMSPEDSSIYLCSVEQGLPNYGYTFGSGTRLTVV.

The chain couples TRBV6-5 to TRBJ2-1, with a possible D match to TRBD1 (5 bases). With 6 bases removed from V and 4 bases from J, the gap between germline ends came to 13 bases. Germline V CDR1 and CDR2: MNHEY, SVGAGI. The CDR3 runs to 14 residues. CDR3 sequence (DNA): TGTGCCAGCAGGTGGCTACAGGCGTACAATGAGCAGTTCTTC. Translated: CASRWLQAYNEQFF.

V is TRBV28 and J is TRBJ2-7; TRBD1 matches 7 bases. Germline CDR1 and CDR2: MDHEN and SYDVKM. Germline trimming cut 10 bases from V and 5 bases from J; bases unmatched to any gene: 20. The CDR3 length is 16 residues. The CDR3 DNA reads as TGTGCCACCCCGGGACAGCACCGATTTGGGATGAACGAGCAGTACTTC. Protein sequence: CATPGQHRFGMNEQYF.